The next 13 T cell receptor beta chains were all read from a single sample in a study of CD8+CD57+ T cells in acquired aplastic anemia. Investigators profiled TCR beta VDJ and CDR3 from genomic DNA template. TCRdb analysed the reads with MiXCR anew, one entry per CDR3 protein. Of 300,000 or so distinct CDR3 sequences listed, 56% are singletons. Selection for sequencing was limited to patients who had shown CD8+CD57+ cell expansion by flow cytometry. Input material: sorted CD4+, CD8+, or CD8+CD57+ T cells (not recorded which) from PBMCs. These receptors originate from a human donor with aplastic anemia.

J is TRBJ2-5 and V is TRBV2; the D gene could be TRBD1 or TRBD2 (6 bases each). V was pared by 7 bases and J by 4 bases, with 10 bases between. This CDR3 comprises 12 residues. Germline CDR1 SNHLY, CDR2 FYNNEI. The chain's CDR3 is CASKGGRETQYF. CDR3 DNA sequence: TGTGCCAGCAAGGGGGGCCGAGAGACCCAGTACTTC. The variable domain in full, completed from reference TRBV2 and TRBJ2-5, reads EPEVTQTPSHQVTQMGQEVILRCVPISNHLYFYWYRQILGQKVEFLVSFYNNEISEKSEIFDDQFSVERPDGSNFTLKIRSTKLEDSAMYFCASKGGRETQYFGPGTRLLVL.

V and J are TRBV20-1 and TRBJ2-7; 13 bases line up with TRBD2. The germline gives CDR1 DFQATT, CDR2 SNEGSKA (reference sequence). With 1 base clipped from V and 0 bases from J, the junction kept 3 bases outside the gene matches. This CDR3 has 16 amino acids. CDR3 protein: CSARGTSGGSSYEQYF. The CDR3 region has the DNA TGCAGTGCTAGAGGGACTAGCGGGGGCAGCTCCTACGAGCAGTACTTC.

V usage is TRBV10-3 and J usage is TRBJ1-6; D not resolved. Germline assignment: CDR1 ENHRY and CDR2 SYGVKD. The V end was cut by 10 bases, the J end by 3 bases, with 10 bases between. This CDR3 region has 13 residues. The CDR3 loop is CATLQGYNSPLHF. The CDR3 DNA follows: TGTGCCACGTTGCAAGGCTATAATTCACCCCTCCACTTT.

The J gene is TRBJ2-7, the V gene TRBV7-9; D possibly corresponds to TRBD1 (5 bases). Germline values: CDR1 SEHNR, CDR2 FQNEAQ (reference sequence). This CDR3 is built from 16 residues. Trimming shortened V by 1 base and J by 5 bases, and 18 bases separated the two germline ends. This chain's CDR3 is CASSLDVWQGSHEQYF. The CDR3 DNA sequence: TGTGCCAGCAGCTTAGACGTCTGGCAGGGAAGCCACGAGCAGTACTTC. Full variable domain (remainder filled in from reference TRBV7-9 and TRBJ2-7): DTGVSQNPRHKITKRGQNVTFRCDPISEHNRLYWYRQTLGQGPEFLTYFQNEAQLEKSRLLSDRFSAERPKGSFSTLEIQRTEQGDSAMYLCASSLDVWQGSHEQYFGPGTRLTVT.

The V gene is TRBV2, the J gene TRBJ2-1; 8 bases fit TRBD2. The CDR3 has 14 amino acids. With 9 bases clipped from V and 8 bases from J, the junction kept 12 bases outside the gene matches. The germline V gene encodes CDR1 SNHLY and CDR2 FYNNEI. This chain's CDR3 is CASERGTTFDEQFF. As DNA, the CDR3 is TGTGCCAGTGAGCGGGGGACTACGTTTGATGAGCAGTTCTTC.

This clonotype was detected only once. The CDR3 nucleotides are TGCAGTGTTCAAGACCGGCGTTCCTACAATGAGCAGTTCTTC. Encoded protein: CSVQDRRSYNEQFF. The J gene is TRBJ2-1, the V gene TRBV20-1; no firm D call. This CDR3 comprises 14 residues. Deletions cut 7 bases from V and 1 base from J, with 14 bases between. The V gene's germline CDR1 is DFQATT and CDR2 SNEGSKA (reference sequence).

The chain is built from TRBV7-8 and TRBJ2-2, with TRBD1 matching 10 bases. Germline V gene sequence: CDR1 SGHVS, CDR2 FQNEAQ. The CDR3 runs 17 residues. Germline trimming cut 4 bases from V and 4 bases from J; bases unmatched to any gene: 9. The CDR3 DNA is TGTGCCAGCAGCTGGCCCGGGACAGGGGAGGGCACCGGGGAGCTGTTTTTT. It specifies CASSWPGTGEGTGELFF.

V gene TRBV7-2 combines with J gene TRBJ2-5, with 13 bases fitting TRBD2. The length of the CDR3 is 17 residues. Germline V gives CDR1 SGHTA, CDR2 FQGNSA. V was pared by 0 bases and J by 5 bases, with 6 bases of the junction left unmatched. Here the CDR3 reads CASSLARLAGGGETQYF. DNA of the CDR3: TGTGCCAGCAGCTTAGCGCGACTAGCGGGAGGCGGGGAGACCCAGTACTTC.

This chain joins TRBV2 and TRBJ1-1, with a possible D match to TRBD1 (5 bases). The germline V and J ends were trimmed by 7 bases and 10 bases, with 22 bases remaining between them. The CDR3 spans 14 residues. CDR1 is SNHLY, CDR2 FYNNEI, per germline. For the CDR3, the DNA is TGTGCCAGCATAAGGGGAATGTCGGGACGAGTAGCTTTCTTT. It codes for CASIRGMSGRVAFF.

The sample holds a few counts of this clonotype. The CDR3 nucleotides read TGTGCCACCAGCAGAGGCACGTTCAATCAGCCCCAGCATTTT. This gives the protein CATSRGTFNQPQHF. The V and J genes are TRBV15 and TRBJ1-5, with D unclear. Germline lookup yields CDR1 LNHNV and CDR2 YYDKDF (reference sequence). The CDR3 contains 14 residues. V was cut by 1 base and J by 3 bases, with 7 bases left in between.

V and J are TRBV7-7 and TRBJ2-3, with D perhaps TRBD1 (6 bases). CDR1 is SSHAT, CDR2 FNYEAQ, per germline (reference sequence). V dropped 5 bases and J dropped 5 bases, with 14 bases sitting between them. The CDR3 totals 14 residues. DNA of the CDR3: TGTGCCAGCAGCCCGCAGGGGCCACTAGATACGCAGTATTTT. Translation: CASSPQGPLDTQYF.

This clonotype was seen ten or more times. This rearrangement joins TRBV5-1 to TRBJ2-3; D perhaps matches TRBD1 (5 bases). CDR3 length: 17 amino acids. V was pared by 0 bases and J by 1 base, with 15 bases between. In germline, CDR1 is SGHRS, CDR2 YFSETQ. This chain's CDR3 is CASSLVFRGRGTDTQYF. DNA of the CDR3: TGCGCCAGCAGCTTGGTATTTAGGGGTAGAGGCACAGATACGCAGTATTTT.

The chain uses TRBV5-1 and TRBJ2-1; 9 positions agree with TRBD2. CDR3 length: 22 amino acids. Germline-derived CDR1 and CDR2 are SGHRS and YFSETQ. V lost 2 bases, J lost 0 bases, and 21 bases stayed unmatched. The CDR3 loop reads CASSLYNVAGAQSPSSYNEQFF. The CDR3 DNA sequence: TGCGCCAGCAGCTTATACAATGTAGCGGGAGCTCAAAGTCCAAGCTCCTACAATGAGCAGTTCTTC.